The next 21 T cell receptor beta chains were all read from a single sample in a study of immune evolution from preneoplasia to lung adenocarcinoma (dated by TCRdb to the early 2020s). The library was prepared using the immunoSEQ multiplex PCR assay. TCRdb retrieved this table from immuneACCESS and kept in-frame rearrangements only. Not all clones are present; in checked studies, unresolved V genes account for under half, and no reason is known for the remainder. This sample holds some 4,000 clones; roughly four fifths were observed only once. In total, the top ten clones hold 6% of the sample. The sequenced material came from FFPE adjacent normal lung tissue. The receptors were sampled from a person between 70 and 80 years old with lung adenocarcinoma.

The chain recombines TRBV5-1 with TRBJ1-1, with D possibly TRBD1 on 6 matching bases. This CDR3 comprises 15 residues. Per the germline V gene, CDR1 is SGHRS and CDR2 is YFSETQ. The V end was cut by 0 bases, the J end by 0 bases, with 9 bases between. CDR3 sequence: CASSLDGTMNTEAFF. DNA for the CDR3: TGCGCCAGCAGCTTGGACGGGACAATGAACACTGAAGCTTTCTTT.

CDR3 bases: TGTGCCAGCAGACTTGGGGGGAAGACCCAGTACTTC. Translated, it gives CASRLGGKTQYF. This chain links TRBV28 with TRBJ2-5; TRBD2 might be the D (6 bases). V was shortened by 6 bases and J by 6 bases, with 11 bases between the two germline ends. The length of the CDR3 is 12 residues. CDR1 MDHEN and CDR2 SYDVKM come from the germline V gene. The variable domain in full, with the rest retrieved from reference TRBV28 and TRBJ2-5, is DVKVTQSSRYLVKRTGEKVFLECVQDMDHENMFWYRQDPGLGLRLIYFSYDVKMKEKGDIPEGYSVSREKKERFSLILESASTNQTSMYLCASRLGGKTQYFGPGTRLLVL.

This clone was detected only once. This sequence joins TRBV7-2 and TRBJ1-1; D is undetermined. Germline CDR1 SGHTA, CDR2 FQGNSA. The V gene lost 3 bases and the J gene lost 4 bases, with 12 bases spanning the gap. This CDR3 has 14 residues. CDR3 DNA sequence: TGTGCCAGCAGCTTTGTTGGGAGGGCCACTGAAGCTTTCTTT. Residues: CASSFVGRATEAFF.

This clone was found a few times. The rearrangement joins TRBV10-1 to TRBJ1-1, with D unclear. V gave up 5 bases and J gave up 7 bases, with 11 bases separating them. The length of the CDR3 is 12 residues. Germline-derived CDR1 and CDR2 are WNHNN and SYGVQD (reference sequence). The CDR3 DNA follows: TGCGCCAGCAGTCGGATCGGGATTGAAGCTTTCTTT. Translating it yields CASSRIGIEAFF.

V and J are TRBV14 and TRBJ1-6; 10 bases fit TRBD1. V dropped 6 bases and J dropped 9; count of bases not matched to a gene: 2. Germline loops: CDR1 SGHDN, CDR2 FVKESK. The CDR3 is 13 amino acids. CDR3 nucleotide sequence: TGTGCCAGCAGTAGGGACAGGGGTTCACCCCTCCACTTT. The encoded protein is CASSRDRGSPLHF. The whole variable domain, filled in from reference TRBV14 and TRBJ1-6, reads EAGVTQFPSHSVIEKGQTVTLRCDPISGHDNLYWYRRVMGKEIKFLLHFVKESKQDESGMPNNRFLAERTGGTYSTLKVQPAELEDSGVYFCASSRDRGSPLHFGNGTRLTVT.

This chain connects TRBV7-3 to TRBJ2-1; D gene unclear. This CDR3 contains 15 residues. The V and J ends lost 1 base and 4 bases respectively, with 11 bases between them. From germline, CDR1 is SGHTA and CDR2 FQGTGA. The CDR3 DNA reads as TGTGCCAGCAGCTTAAGCCCAGACAAGTACAATGAGCAGTTCTTC. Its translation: CASSLSPDKYNEQFF.

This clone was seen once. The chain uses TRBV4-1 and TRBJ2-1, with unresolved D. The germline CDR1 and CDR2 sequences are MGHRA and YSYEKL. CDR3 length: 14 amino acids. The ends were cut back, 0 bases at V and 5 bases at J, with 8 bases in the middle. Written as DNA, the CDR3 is TGCGCCAGCAGCCAAGATTACCGGGACAATGAGCAGTTCTTC. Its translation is CASSQDYRDNEQFF.

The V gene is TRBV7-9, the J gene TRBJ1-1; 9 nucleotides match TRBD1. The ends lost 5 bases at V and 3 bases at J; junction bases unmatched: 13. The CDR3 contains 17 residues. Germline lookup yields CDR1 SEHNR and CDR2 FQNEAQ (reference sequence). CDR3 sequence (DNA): TGTGCCAGCAGCAACACAGGGGGCGCGAGAGGATACACTGAAGCTTTCTTT. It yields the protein CASSNTGGARGYTEAFF.

CDR3 bases: TGCGCCAGCAGGGCTGGAGATGAGCAGTTCTTC. Translation gives CASRAGDEQFF. The chain recombines TRBV5-1 with TRBJ2-1; no definite D call. V lost 5 bases and J 8 bases, leaving 8 bases between the germline ends. The CDR3 contains 11 residues. Germline values: CDR1 SGHRS, CDR2 YFSETQ.

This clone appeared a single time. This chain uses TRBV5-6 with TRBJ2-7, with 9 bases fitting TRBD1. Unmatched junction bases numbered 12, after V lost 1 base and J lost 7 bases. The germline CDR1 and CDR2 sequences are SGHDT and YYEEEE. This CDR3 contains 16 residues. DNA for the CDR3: TGTGCCAGCAGCTTGCTCCGGGACAGGGTGTTTGGGGAGCAGTACTTC. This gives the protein CASSLLRDRVFGEQYF.

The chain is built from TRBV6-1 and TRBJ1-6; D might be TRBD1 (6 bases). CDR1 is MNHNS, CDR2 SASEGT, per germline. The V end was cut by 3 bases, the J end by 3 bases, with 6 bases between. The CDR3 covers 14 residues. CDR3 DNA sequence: TGTGCCAGCAGTGAGACAGGCTATAATTCACCCCTCCACTTT. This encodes CASSETGYNSPLHF.

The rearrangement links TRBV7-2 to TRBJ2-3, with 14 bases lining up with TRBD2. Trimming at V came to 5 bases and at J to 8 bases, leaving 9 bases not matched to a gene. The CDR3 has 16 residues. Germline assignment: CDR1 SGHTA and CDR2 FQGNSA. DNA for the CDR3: TGTGCCAGCAGCCCCTGGACTAGCGGGGGGCGTGGTACGCAGTATTTT. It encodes CASSPWTSGGRGTQYF.

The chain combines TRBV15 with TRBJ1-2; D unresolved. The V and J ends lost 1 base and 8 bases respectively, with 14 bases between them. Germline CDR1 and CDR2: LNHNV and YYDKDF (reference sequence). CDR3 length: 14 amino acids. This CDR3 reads CATSRAGSWHGYTF. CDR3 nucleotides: TGTGCCACCAGCAGAGCAGGCAGTTGGCACGGCTACACCTTC.

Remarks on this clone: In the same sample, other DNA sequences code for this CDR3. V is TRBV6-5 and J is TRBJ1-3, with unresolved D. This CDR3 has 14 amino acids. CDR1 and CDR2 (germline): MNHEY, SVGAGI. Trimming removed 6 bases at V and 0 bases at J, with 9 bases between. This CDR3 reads CASSLIGSGNTIYF. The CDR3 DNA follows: TGTGCCAGCAGCCTCATCGGCTCTGGAAACACCATATATTTT.

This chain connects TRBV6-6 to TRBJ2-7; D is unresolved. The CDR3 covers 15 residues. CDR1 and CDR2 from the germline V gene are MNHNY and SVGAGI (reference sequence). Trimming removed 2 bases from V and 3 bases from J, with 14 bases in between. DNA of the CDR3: TGTGCCAGCAGTTACCCGAGTCTACAAGTCTACGAGCAGTACTTC. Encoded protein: CASSYPSLQVYEQYF.

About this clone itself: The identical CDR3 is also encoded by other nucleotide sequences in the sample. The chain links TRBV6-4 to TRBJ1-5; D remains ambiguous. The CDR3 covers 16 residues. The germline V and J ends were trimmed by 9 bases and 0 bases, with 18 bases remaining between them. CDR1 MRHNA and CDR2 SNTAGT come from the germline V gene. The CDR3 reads CASPWVWQDSNQPQHF. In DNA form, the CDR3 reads TGTGCCAGTCCGTGGGTTTGGCAGGATAGCAATCAGCCCCAGCATTTT.

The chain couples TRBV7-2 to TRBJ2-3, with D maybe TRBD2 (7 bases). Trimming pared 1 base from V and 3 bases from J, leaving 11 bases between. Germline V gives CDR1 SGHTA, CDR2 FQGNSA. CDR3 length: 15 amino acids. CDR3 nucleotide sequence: TGTGCCAGCAGCTTAGACGGGGGGCGTACAGATACGCAGTATTTT. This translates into CASSLDGGRTDTQYF.

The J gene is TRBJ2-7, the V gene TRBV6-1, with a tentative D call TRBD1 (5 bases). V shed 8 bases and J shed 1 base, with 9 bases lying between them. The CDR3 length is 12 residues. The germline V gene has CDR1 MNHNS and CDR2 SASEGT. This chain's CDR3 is CASERGSYEQYF. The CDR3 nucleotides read TGTGCCAGCGAAAGGGGATCCTACGAGCAGTACTTC.

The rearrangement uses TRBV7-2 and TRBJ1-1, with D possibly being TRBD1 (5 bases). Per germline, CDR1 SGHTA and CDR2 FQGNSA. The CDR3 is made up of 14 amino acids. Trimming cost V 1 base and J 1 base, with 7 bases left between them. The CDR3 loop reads CASSLGGGNTEAFF. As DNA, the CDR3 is TGTGCCAGCAGCTTAGGGGGGGGGAACACTGAAGCTTTCTTT.

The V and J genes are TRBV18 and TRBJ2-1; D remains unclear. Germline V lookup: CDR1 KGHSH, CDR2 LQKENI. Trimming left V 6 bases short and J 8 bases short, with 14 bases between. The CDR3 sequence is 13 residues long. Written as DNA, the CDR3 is TGTGCCAGCTCCCTCGTTTCTAAAGATGAGCAGTTCTTC. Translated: CASSLVSKDEQFF.

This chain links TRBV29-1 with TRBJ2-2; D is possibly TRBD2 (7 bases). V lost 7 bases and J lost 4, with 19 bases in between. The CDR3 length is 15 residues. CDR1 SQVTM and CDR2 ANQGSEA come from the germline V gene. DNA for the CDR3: TGCAGCGCAGGGCGGGGGCCTCCGAGCACCGGGGAGCTGTTTTTT. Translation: CSAGRGPPSTGELFF.